Ten or more counts support the clone carrying this T cell receptor (beta chain). The sample's treatment: PENTA 11 planned treatment interruption arm or continuous ART arm. Naive CD4+ CD45RA+ CD45RO- T cells were sorted from thawed PBMCs. Unique molecular identifiers were included in an RNA-based 3' RACE TCR library. MiXCR, applied by TCRdb to the 3' RACE reads, yields one record per CDR3 protein. The sample holds 70,000 to 90,000 distinct CDR3 sequences, about 7.2% seen once. This record comes from a study of HIV-infected children after antiretroviral therapy interruption. Overall study context: Children had CD4+ above 500, viral load below 50 copies/ml, either treatment arm. Most participating children were previously exposed to EBV and CMV.

The CDR3 runs to 13 residues. Trimming took 6 bases from V and 5 from J; bases not matched to a gene: 7. The germline CDR1 and CDR2 sequences are SGDLS and YYNGEE. The sequence was collected from a pool of human donors with HIV. This rearrangement joins TRBV9 to TRBJ2-7; 8 bases agree with TRBD2. The sample in question was CD45RA+ CD4+ T cells from PBMCs, pooled from several time points, obtained from a donor given antiretroviral therapy, either interrupted or continuous. As for subset: naive CD4+ CD45RA+ CD45RO- T cells. The DNA of the CDR3 is TGTGCCAGCAATCGGGAGGGGTCCCACGAGCAGTACTTC. This codes for CASNREGSHEQYF. The whole variable domain, remainder taken from reference TRBV9 and TRBJ2-7, is DSGVTQTPKHLITATGQRVTLRCSPRSGDLSVYWYQQSLDQGLQFLIQYYNGEERAKGNILERFSAQQFPDLHSELNLSSLELGDSALYFCASNREGSHEQYFGPGTRLTVT.